A single sample is the source of the 11 T cell receptor beta chains below, sequenced in a study of blood T cell repertoires in COVID-19. Clones were sequenced by immunoSEQ multiplex PCR, and TCRdb holds only the in-frame ones, with some missing. Of about 160,000 clones in the sample, about 93% were seen once. Sample: peripheral blood. The receptors originated from a woman in her forties or fifties with acute or convalescent COVID-19.

This chain links TRBV4-1 with TRBJ1-5; D gene ambiguous. The CDR3 contains 15 residues. The germline V gene encodes CDR1 MGHRA and CDR2 YSYEKL. V was clipped by 5 bases and J by 1 base, with 12 bases between them. The CDR3 nucleotides read TGCGCCAGCAGCACCCGCCTGCTAAGCAATCAGCCCCAGCATTTT. Protein: CASSTRLLSNQPQHF.

This clone was observed a few times. The genes are TRBV19 and TRBJ1-5, with a possible D match to TRBD1 (6 bases). Trimming took off 6 bases at V and 6 bases at J, with 15 bases between the two ends. Germline V gene data show CDR1 as LNHDA and CDR2 as SQIVND (reference sequence). The CDR3 is made up of 14 amino acids. The CDR3 here is CASRPWGGSQPQHF. The CDR3 bases are TGTGCCAGTAGGCCCTGGGGGGGCAGTCAGCCCCAGCATTTT.

This chain connects TRBV27 to TRBJ1-6; D call uncertain. The CDR3 contains 13 residues. With 6 bases removed from V and 10 bases from J, the gap between germline ends came to 13 bases. Germline CDR1 and CDR2: MNHEY and SMNVEV (reference sequence). For the CDR3, the DNA is TGTGCCAGCAGCAATACCCCGGGGTCACCCCTCCACTTT. It encodes CASSNTPGSPLHF.

The chain recombines TRBV27 with TRBJ1-6; perhaps TRBD1 as D (5 bases). The V and J ends lost 9 bases and 10 bases respectively, with 13 bases between them. The CDR3 sequence is 12 residues long. Germline V gene data show CDR1 as MNHEY and CDR2 as SMNVEV (reference sequence). Written as DNA, the CDR3 is TGTGCCAGTAGGGACGCGGGGTCACCCCTCCACTTT. Its translation is CASRDAGSPLHF.

This chain connects TRBV19 to TRBJ1-2; 8 nucleotides align to TRBD1. V lost 4 bases to trimming and J lost 3 bases; unmatched junction nucleotides: 13. The length of the CDR3 is 17 residues. Germline-derived CDR1 and CDR2 are LNHDA and SQIVND (reference sequence). CDR3 protein: CASSNGQGRLSDYGYTF. The CDR3 DNA is TGTGCCAGTAGTAATGGACAGGGAAGGCTTTCGGACTATGGCTACACCTTC. Using reference TRBV19 and TRBJ1-2 for the parts outside the CDR3, the full variable domain is DGGITQSPKYLFRKEGQNVTLSCEQNLNHDAMYWYRQDPGQGLRLIYYSQIVNDFQKGDIAEGYSVSREKKESFPLTVTSAQKNPTAFYLCASSNGQGRLSDYGYTFGSGTRLTVV.

The rearrangement uses TRBV11-2 and TRBJ2-1, with no clear D. Trimming took off 1 base at V and 12 bases at J, with 13 bases between the two ends. The CDR3 contains 13 residues. The germline gives CDR1 SGHAT, CDR2 FQNNGV. For the CDR3, the DNA is TGTGCCAGCAGCTTAGCCTCCGAGCTAGGGCAGTTCTTC. Translated: CASSLASELGQFF.

The rearrangement joins TRBV6-5 to TRBJ1-2; 8 nucleotides align to TRBD1. CDR1 and CDR2 (germline): MNHEY, SVGAGI. CDR3 size: 13 residues. V dropped 7 bases and J dropped 5; count of bases not matched to a gene: 6. CDR3: CASTGGPVYGYTF. The CDR3 DNA reads TGTGCCAGCACAGGGGGCCCAGTTTATGGCTACACCTTC.

The chain recombines TRBV7-2 with TRBJ1-2; maybe TRBD1 (5 bases). CDR3 length: 16 residues. Germline CDR1 SGHTA, CDR2 FQGNSA. Trimming removed 2 bases at V and 3 bases at J, with 16 bases between. CDR3 sequence reads: CASSLSPAPRDYGYTF. The CDR3 region has the DNA TGTGCCAGCAGCTTAAGTCCGGCCCCCAGGGACTATGGCTACACCTTC.

V gene TRBV13 combines with J gene TRBJ2-7; D is possibly TRBD1 (5 bases). The CDR3 consists of 14 residues. In germline, CDR1 is PRHDT, CDR2 FYEKMQ (reference sequence). Trimming removed 4 bases from V and 5 bases from J, with 15 bases in between. For the CDR3, the DNA is TGTGCCAGCAGCTGGAGCCAGGGTACCCACGAGCAGTACTTC. Encoded protein: CASSWSQGTHEQYF.

This chain uses TRBV9 with TRBJ1-4, with D tentatively TRBD1 (5 bases). Germline values: CDR1 SGDLS, CDR2 YYNGEE. The CDR3 is 16 residues long. Trimming removed 3 bases at V and 9 bases at J, with 21 bases between. The CDR3 loop is CASSADFTGSAKKLFF. As DNA, the CDR3 is TGTGCCAGCAGCGCCGACTTTACAGGAAGCGCGAAAAAACTGTTTTTT.

The rearrangement links TRBV19 to TRBJ1-2; D not resolved. This CDR3 has 14 residues. V was cut by 5 bases and J by 3 bases, with 13 bases left in between. Per the germline V gene, CDR1 is LNHDA and CDR2 is SQIVND (reference sequence). In nucleotides, the CDR3 is TGTGCCAGTAGTTTCGCACGGTCGGACTATGGCTACACCTTC. This gives the protein CASSFARSDYGYTF.